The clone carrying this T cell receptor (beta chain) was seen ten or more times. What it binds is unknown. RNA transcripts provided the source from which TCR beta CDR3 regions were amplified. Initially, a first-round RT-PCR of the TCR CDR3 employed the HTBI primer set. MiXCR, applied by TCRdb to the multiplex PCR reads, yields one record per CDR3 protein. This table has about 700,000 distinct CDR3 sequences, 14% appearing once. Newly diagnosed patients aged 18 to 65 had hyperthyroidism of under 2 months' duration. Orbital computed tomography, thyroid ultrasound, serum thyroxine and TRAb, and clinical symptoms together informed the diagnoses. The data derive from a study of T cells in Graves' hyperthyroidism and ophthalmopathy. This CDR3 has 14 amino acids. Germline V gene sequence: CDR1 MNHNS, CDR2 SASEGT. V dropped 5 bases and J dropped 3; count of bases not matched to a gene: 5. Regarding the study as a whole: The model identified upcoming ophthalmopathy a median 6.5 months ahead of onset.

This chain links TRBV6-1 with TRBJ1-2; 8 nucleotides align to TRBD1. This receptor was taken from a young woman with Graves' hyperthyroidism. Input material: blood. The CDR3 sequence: CASSRGQGDYGYTF. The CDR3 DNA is TGTGCCAGCAGTCGTGGACAGGGCGACTATGGCTACACCTTC.